These 16 T cell receptor beta chains came from one sample sequenced in a study of T cells after yellow fever vaccination. TCRdb re-called the 5' RACE reads with MiXCR, one entry per CDR3 protein. This table has about 210,000 distinct CDR3 sequences, about 7% appearing once. Sample: CD4+ T cells sorted from PBMCs, taken on the day of the yellow fever booster vaccination. These TCRs come from a man aged 25 to 45 who received the YFV17D yellow fever vaccine.

The sample holds a few counts of this clonotype. The genes are TRBV3-1 and TRBJ2-7; 11 nucleotides match TRBD2. CDR1 LGHDT and CDR2 YNNKEL come from the germline V gene (reference sequence). The V segment lost 4 bases and the J segment 3 bases; nucleotides outside the gene matches: 5. The CDR3 is 15 residues long. Here the CDR3 reads CASSLSSGRYYEQYF. The CDR3 DNA reads TGTGCCAGCAGCCTTTCTAGCGGGAGGTACTACGAGCAGTACTTC.

This chain links TRBV25-1 with TRBJ2-5; no definite D call. With 7 bases removed from V and 5 bases from J, the gap between germline ends came to 14 bases. CDR1 is MGHDK, CDR2 SYGVNS, per germline. This CDR3 is 13 amino acids long. CDR3 amino acids: CASNLAAGETQYF. CDR3 DNA: TGTGCCAGCAACCTCGCGGCCGGGGAGACCCAGTACTTC.

A few counts support this clonotype. The chain is built from TRBV9 and TRBJ2-7; D unclear. The V and J ends lost 7 bases and 1 base respectively, with 18 bases between them. Per the germline V gene, CDR1 is SGDLS and CDR2 is YYNGEE. The CDR3 contains 15 residues. CDR3 nucleotide sequence: TGTGCCAGCTCCAAATCTACAACCGGTTCCTACGAGCAGTACTTC. Translation gives CASSKSTTGSYEQYF. The full variable domain, in which reference TRBV9 and TRBJ2-7 provide the parts outside the CDR3, is DSGVTQTPKHLITATGQRVTLRCSPRSGDLSVYWYQQSLDQGLQFLIQYYNGEERAKGNILERFSAQQFPDLHSELNLSSLELGDSALYFCASSKSTTGSYEQYFGPGTRLTVT.

A note on this clonotype: Possible read error: a much larger clone is one base away. V usage is TRBV7-8 and J usage is TRBJ2-1; possible D gene TRBD2, 6 bases. Trimming shortened V by 6 bases and J by 9 bases, and 15 bases separated the two germline ends. The CDR3 is made up of 13 amino acids. CDR1 SGHVS and CDR2 FQNEAQ come from the germline V gene. The CDR3 bases are TGTGCCAGCAGGAACCGGAGGGAAACTGAGCAGTTCTTC. Amino acid sequence: CASRNRRETEQFF.

V is TRBV5-1 and J is TRBJ1-5; the D is unclear. This CDR3 region has 14 residues. With 5 bases removed from V and 0 bases from J, the gap between germline ends came to 9 bases. Germline lookup yields CDR1 SGHRS and CDR2 YFSETQ. The CDR3 bases are TGCGCCAGCAGTACGGGCGATAGCAATCAGCCCCAGCATTTT. It yields the protein CASSTGDSNQPQHF. Full variable domain (rest looked up from reference TRBV5-1 and TRBJ1-5): KAGVTQTPRYLIKTRGQQVTLSCSPISGHRSVSWYQQTPGQGLQFLFEYFSETQRNKGNFPGRFSGRQFSNSRSEMNVSTLELGDSALYLCASSTGDSNQPQHFGDGTRLSIL.

This clonotype was observed at least ten times. V is TRBV29-1 and J is TRBJ2-7; 8 positions agree with TRBD1. J lost 4 bases, V lost 2 bases, and 7 bases had no gene match. The CDR3 loop spans 14 amino acids. CDR1 and CDR2 (germline): SQVTM, ANQGSEA. The CDR3 region has the DNA TGCAGCGTTGAAATCGTGCAGGGGGCATACGAGCAGTACTTC. Amino acids: CSVEIVQGAYEQYF.

This chain connects TRBV5-1 to TRBJ2-1; 11 bases are shared with TRBD2. J lost 4 bases, V lost 7 bases, and 4 bases had no gene match. CDR1 is SGHRS and CDR2 is YFSETQ in the germline V gene. CDR3 length equals 14 residues. The CDR3 bases are TGCGCCAGCTCGGGGACTAGCGGATACAATGAGCAGTTCTTC. This codes for CASSGTSGYNEQFF. The variable domain in full, completed from reference TRBV5-1 and TRBJ2-1, reads KAGVTQTPRYLIKTRGQQVTLSCSPISGHRSVSWYQQTPGQGLQFLFEYFSETQRNKGNFPGRFSGRQFSNSRSEMNVSTLELGDSALYLCASSGTSGYNEQFFGPGTRLTVL.

This clonotype was detected only a few times. The chain combines TRBV6-1 with TRBJ1-5; D unresolved. The germline CDR1 and CDR2 sequences are MNHNS and SASEGT. The CDR3 is 15 amino acids. V dropped 6 bases and J dropped 3 bases, with 15 bases sitting between them. The CDR3 reads CASRFRVGLNQPQHF. CDR3 DNA: TGTGCCAGCAGATTCCGGGTCGGACTCAATCAGCCCCAGCATTTT.

This clonotype appeared many times. The CDR3 nucleotides read TGTGCCAGCAGCCTAGCAATAGGACTAGCGGGAGAGGTCTACGAGCAGTACTTC. Amino acid sequence: CASSLAIGLAGEVYEQYF. The chain has TRBV14 and TRBJ2-7; 13 bases fit TRBD2. The CDR3 extends over 18 amino acids. J lost 3 bases, V lost 4 bases, and 12 bases had no gene match. Germline V gene lookup returns CDR1 SGHDN and CDR2 FVKESK.

This clonotype was found a few times. The chain employs TRBV10-3 and TRBJ2-7; 7 positions match TRBD1. With 6 bases clipped from V and 5 bases from J, the junction kept 7 bases outside the gene matches. The CDR3 runs 13 residues. Germline V CDR1 and CDR2: ENHRY, SYGVKD. CDR3 in DNA: TGTGCCATCAGGACACAGGGGACCGACGAGCAGTACTTC. Translating gives CAIRTQGTDEQYF.

In its sample, this clonotype was seen a few times. The rearrangement joins TRBV7-2 to TRBJ2-7; a weak D match, TRBD2 (5 bases). The CDR3 contains 14 residues. V lost 2 bases and J 4 bases, leaving 12 bases between the germline ends. Germline CDR1 is SGHTA and CDR2 is FQGNSA. CDR3 sequence (DNA): TGTGCCAGCAGCTTATATACTAGTATTTACGAGCAGTACTTC. Residues: CASSLYTSIYEQYF.

The chain employs TRBV6-1 and TRBJ2-1; D is uncertain. V was clipped by 4 bases and J by 10 bases, with 11 bases between them. The CDR3 length is 12 residues. CDR1 and CDR2 from the germline V gene are MNHNS and SASEGT. Written as DNA, the CDR3 is TGTGCCAGCAGTGTTGCGGATAGCGAGCAGTTCTTC. This encodes CASSVADSEQFF.

V is TRBV7-2 and J is TRBJ2-1; TRBD2 matches 10 bases. The ends lost 5 bases at V and 4 bases at J; junction bases unmatched: 2. Germline-derived CDR1 and CDR2 are SGHTA and FQGNSA. The CDR3 spans 14 residues. The CDR3 loop is CASSQLAGYNEQFF. CDR3 in DNA: TGTGCCAGCAGCCAACTAGCGGGGTACAATGAGCAGTTCTTC.

This clonotype was detected many times. The CDR3 DNA is TGTGCCAGCAGCCTCGACAAGAACGAGCAGTACTTC. This codes for CASSLDKNEQYF. This rearrangement joins TRBV7-9 to TRBJ2-7; D gene ambiguous. The CDR3 loop spans 12 amino acids. With 5 bases removed from V and 5 bases from J, the gap between germline ends came to 10 bases. Germline lookup yields CDR1 SEHNR and CDR2 FQNEAQ (reference sequence). The whole variable domain, filled in from reference TRBV7-9 and TRBJ2-7, reads DTGVSQNPRHKITKRGQNVTFRCDPISEHNRLYWYRQTLGQGPEFLTYFQNEAQLEKSRLLSDRFSAERPKGSFSTLEIQRTEQGDSAMYLCASSLDKNEQYFGPGTRLTVT.

This rearrangement joins TRBV7-2 to TRBJ2-7; weak D call: TRBD2 (6 bases). CDR1 and CDR2 from the germline V gene are SGHTA and FQGNSA. V was clipped by 4 bases and J by 4 bases, with 14 bases between them. The length of the CDR3 is 14 residues. CDR3 sequence (DNA): TGTGCCAGCAGCTCCTCGGGACTTGCATACGAGCAGTACTTC. It yields the protein CASSSSGLAYEQYF.

This clonotype was observed at least ten times. V gene TRBV12-3 or TRBV12-4 combines with J gene TRBJ2-1; TRBD2 matches at 11 bases. CDR3 length: 17 amino acids. J lost 8 bases, V lost 3 bases, and 12 bases had no gene match. CDR3: CASSFSGRASGGHEQFF. The CDR3 coding sequence is TGTGCCAGCAGTTTTAGCGGGAGGGCCTCAGGGGGGCATGAGCAGTTCTTC.